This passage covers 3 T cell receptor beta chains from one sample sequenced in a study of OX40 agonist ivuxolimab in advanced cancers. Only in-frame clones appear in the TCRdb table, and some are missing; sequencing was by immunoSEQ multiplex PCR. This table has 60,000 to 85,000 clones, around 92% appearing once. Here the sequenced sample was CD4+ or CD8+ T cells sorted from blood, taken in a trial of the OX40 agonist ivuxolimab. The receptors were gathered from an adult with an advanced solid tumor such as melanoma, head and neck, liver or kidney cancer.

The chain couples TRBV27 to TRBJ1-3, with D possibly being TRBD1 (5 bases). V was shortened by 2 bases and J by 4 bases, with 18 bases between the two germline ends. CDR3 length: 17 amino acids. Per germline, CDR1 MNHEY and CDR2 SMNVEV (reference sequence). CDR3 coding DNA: TGTGCCAGCAGTTTAAGGGCAGGGCGTTTGGGAGGAAACACCATATATTTT. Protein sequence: CASSLRAGRLGGNTIYF.

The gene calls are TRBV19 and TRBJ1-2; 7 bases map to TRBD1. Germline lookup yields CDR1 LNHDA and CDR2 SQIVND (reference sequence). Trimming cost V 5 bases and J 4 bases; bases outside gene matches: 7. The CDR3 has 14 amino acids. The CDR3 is CASSSPGGVYGYTF. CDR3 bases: TGTGCCAGTAGTTCCCCAGGGGGGGTCTATGGCTACACCTTC.

The CDR3 DNA reads as TGTGCCAGCGGGGGAGGTGGTGGGAACACTGAAGCTTTCTTT. It is translated as CASGGGGGNTEAFF. V is TRBV6-6 and J is TRBJ1-1, with D possibly TRBD1 on 5 matching bases. The CDR3 has 14 residues. Trimming took off 8 bases at V and 1 base at J, with 14 bases between the two ends. The germline CDR1 and CDR2 sequences are MNHNY and SVGAGI (reference sequence).